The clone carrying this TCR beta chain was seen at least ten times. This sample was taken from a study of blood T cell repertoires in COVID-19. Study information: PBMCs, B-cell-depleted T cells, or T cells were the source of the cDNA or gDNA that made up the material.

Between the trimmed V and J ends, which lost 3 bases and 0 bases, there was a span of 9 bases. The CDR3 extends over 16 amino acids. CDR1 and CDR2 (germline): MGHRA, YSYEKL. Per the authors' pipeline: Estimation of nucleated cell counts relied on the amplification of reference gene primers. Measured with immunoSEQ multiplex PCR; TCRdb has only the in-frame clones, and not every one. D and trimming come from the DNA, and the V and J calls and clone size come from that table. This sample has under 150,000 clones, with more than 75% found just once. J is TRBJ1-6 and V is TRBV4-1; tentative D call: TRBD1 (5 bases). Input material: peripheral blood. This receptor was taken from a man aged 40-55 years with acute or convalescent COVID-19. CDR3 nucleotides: TGCGCCAGCAGCCACAGGGTCGGCTCCTATAATTCACCCCTCCACTTT. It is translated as CASSHRVGSYNSPLHF.